The rows below give T cell receptor beta chains drawn from one sample of a study of cytomegalovirus exposure and HLA in healthy donors. The repertoire was sequenced with immunoSEQ multiplex PCR; TCRdb's copy has only in-frame clones and lacks some. This table has about 150,000 clones, approximately 86% appearing once. Material for sequencing was PBMCs. The receptors were sampled from a woman aged 45-65 years in good health and CMV-seropositive. Each CDR3 is given with its conserved first and last residue. The order of the fields is D gene, V gene, clone size, J gene, CDR3 protein, CDR3 DNA. A D gene is named only where the DNA matches it firmly. Clone size is not always given. Where it is, it says once, few, many or a class for expanded clones.

D: -
V: TRBV9
size: -
J: TRBJ1-3
CDR3: CASSVSHGTIYF
DNA: TGTGCCAGCAGCGTTAGTCACGGGACCATATATTTT

D: TRBD1
V: TRBV10-1
size: -
J: TRBJ2-2
CDR3: CASRKDRDTGELFF
DNA: TGCGCCAGCAGAAAGGACAGGGACACCGGGGAGCTGTTTTTT

D: TRBD1
V: TRBV7-2
size: -
J: TRBJ1-2
CDR3: CASSSTGGDGYTF
DNA: TGTGCCAGCAGCTCGACAGGGGGCGATGGCTACACCTTC

D: TRBD1
V: TRBV11-2
size: -
J: TRBJ1-5
CDR3: CASGQGLNQPQHF
DNA: TGTGCCAGCGGACAGGGGCTAAATCAGCCCCAGCATTTT

D: TRBD1
V: TRBV12-5
size: -
J: TRBJ2-1
CDR3: CASGLGQGTYNEQFF
DNA: TGTGCTAGTGGTTTGGGACAGGGAACCTACAATGAGCAGTTCTTC

D: TRBD1
V: TRBV11-2
size: -
J: TRBJ2-7
CDR3: CASSLGSGQGPHEQYF
DNA: TGTGCCAGCAGCTTAGGATCGGGACAGGGTCCCCACGAGCAGTACTTC

D: -
V: TRBV30
size: -
J: TRBJ1-1
CDR3: CAWSINRNTEAFF
DNA: TGTGCCTGGAGCATCAACAGGAACACTGAAGCTTTCTTT

D: TRBD1
V: TRBV6-6
size: -
J: TRBJ2-4
CDR3: CASRRQGEGLNIQYF
DNA: TGTGCCAGCAGACGCCAGGGGGAAGGATTAAACATTCAGTACTTC

D: TRBD2
V: TRBV9
size: -
J: TRBJ2-3
CDR3: CASSVAALAGGTDTQYF
DNA: TGTGCCAGCAGCGTAGCTGCCTTAGCGGGGGGGACAGATACGCAGTATTTT

D: TRBD2
V: TRBV7-3
size: few
J: TRBJ2-3
CDR3: CASSPSGGWMDTQYF
DNA: TGTGCCAGCAGTCCTAGCGGGGGTTGGATGGATACGCAGTATTTT